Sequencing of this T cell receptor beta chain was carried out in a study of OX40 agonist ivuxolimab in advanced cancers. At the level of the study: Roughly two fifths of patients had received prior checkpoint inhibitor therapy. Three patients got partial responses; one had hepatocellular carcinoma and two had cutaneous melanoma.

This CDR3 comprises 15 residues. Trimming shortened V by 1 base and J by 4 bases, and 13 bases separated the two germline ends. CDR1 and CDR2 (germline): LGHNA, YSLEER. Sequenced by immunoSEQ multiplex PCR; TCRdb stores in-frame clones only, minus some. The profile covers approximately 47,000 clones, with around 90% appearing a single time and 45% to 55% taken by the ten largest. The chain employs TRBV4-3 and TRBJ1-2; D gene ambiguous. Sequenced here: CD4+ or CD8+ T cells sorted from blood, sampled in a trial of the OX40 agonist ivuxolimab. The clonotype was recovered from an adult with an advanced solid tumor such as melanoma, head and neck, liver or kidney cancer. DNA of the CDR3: TGCGCCAGCAGCCAAGTCGAGTCGGAGAGCTATGGCTACACCTTC. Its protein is CASSQVESESYGYTF.